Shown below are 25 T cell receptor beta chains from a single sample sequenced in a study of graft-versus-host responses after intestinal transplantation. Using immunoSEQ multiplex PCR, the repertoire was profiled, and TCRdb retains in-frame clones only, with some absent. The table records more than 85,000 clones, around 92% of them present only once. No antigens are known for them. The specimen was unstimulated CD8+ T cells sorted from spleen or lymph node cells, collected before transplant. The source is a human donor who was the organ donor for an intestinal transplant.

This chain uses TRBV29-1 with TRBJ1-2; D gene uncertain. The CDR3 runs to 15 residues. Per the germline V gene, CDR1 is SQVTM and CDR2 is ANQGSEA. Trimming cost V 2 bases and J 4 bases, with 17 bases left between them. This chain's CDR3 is CSVESSRHETYGYTF. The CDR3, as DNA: TGCAGCGTTGAATCATCACGACATGAAACCTATGGCTACACCTTC.

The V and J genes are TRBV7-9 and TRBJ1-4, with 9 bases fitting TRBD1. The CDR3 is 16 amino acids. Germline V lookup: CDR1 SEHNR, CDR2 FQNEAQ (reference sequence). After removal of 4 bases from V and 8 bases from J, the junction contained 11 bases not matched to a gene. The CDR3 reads CASSSGQGRDGEKLFF. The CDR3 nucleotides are TGTGCCAGCAGCTCCGGACAGGGGAGAGACGGAGAAAAACTGTTTTTT.

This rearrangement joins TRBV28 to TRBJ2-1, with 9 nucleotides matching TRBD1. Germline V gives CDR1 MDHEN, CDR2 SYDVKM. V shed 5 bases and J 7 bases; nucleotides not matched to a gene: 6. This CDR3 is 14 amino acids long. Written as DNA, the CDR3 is TGTGCCAGCAGTCGGACAGGGGTGGTTAATGAGCAGTTCTTC. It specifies CASSRTGVVNEQFF.

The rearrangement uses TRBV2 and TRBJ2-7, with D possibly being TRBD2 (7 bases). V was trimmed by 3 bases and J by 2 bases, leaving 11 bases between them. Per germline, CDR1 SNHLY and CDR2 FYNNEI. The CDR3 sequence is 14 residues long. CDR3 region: CASSDAGAAYEQYF. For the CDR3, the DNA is TGTGCCAGCAGTGATGCGGGGGCCGCCTACGAGCAGTACTTC.

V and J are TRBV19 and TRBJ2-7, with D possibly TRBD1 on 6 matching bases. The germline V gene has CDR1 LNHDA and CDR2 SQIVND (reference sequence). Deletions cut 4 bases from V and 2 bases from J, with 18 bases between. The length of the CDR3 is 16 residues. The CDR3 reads CASSRIGDTKTYEQYF. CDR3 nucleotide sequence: TGTGCCAGTAGTAGGATCGGGGACACTAAAACCTACGAGCAGTACTTC.

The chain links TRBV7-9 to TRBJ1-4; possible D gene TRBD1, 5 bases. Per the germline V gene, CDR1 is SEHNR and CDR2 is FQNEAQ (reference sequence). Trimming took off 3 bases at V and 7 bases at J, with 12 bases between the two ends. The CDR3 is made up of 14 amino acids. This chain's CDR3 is CASSFFQTGEKLFF. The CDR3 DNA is TGTGCCAGCAGCTTTTTTCAAACAGGTGAAAAACTGTTTTTT.

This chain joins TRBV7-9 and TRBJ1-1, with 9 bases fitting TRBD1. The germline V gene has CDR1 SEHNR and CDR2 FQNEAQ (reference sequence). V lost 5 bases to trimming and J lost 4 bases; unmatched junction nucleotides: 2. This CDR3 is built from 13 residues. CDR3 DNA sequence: TGTGCCAGCAGCGGGACAGGGAGCACTGAAGCTTTCTTT. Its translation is CASSGTGSTEAFF.

The CDR3 DNA sequence: TGTGCCAGCAGCACGGGCTTTTTGAGCGGGATAACCAATGAGCAGTTCTTC. This sequence encodes CASSTGFLSGITNEQFF. This chain links TRBV11-2 with TRBJ2-1; 7 nucleotides match TRBD2. The V gene's germline CDR1 is SGHAT and CDR2 FQNNGV. The CDR3 extends over 17 amino acids. V gave up 5 bases and J gave up 6 bases; unmatched junction bases: 16. Full variable domain (remainder filled in from reference TRBV11-2 and TRBJ2-1): EAGVAQSPRYKIIEKRQSVAFWCNPISGHATLYWYQQILGQGPKLLIQFQNNGVVDDSQLPKDRFSAERLKGVDSTLKIQPAKLEDSAVYLCASSTGFLSGITNEQFFGPGTRLTVL.

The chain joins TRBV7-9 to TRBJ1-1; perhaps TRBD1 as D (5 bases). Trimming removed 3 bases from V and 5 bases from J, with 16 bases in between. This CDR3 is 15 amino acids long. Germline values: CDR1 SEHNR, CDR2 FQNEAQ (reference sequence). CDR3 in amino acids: CASSFGSYGGTEAFF. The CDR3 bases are TGTGCCAGCAGCTTTGGGTCCTACGGGGGGACTGAAGCTTTCTTT.

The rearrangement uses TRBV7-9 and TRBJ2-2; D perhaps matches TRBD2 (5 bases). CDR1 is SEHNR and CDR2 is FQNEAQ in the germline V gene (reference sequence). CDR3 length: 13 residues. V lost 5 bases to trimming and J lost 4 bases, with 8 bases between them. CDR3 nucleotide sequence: TGTGCCAGCAGCGAGGGTGGCACCGGGGAGCTGTTTTTT. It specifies CASSEGGTGELFF.

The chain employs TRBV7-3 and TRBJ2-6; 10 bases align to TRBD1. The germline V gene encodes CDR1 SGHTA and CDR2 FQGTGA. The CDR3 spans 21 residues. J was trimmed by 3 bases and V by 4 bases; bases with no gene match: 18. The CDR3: CASSSLPNPGTGVRGANVLTF. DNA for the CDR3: TGTGCCAGCAGCTCACTACCAAACCCCGGGACAGGGGTACGTGGGGCCAACGTCCTGACTTTC.

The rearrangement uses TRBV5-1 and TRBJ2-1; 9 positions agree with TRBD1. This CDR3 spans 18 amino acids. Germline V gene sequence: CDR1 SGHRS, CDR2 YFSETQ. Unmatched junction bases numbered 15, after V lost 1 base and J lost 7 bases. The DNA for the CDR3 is TGCGCCAGCAGCTTGCGACAGGGGGGGGATGGTGGGGAGAATGAGCAGTTCTTC. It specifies CASSLRQGGDGGENEQFF.

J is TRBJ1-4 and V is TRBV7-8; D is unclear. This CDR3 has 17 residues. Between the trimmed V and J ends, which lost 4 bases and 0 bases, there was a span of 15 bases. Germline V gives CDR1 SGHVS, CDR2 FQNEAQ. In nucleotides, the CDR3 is TGTGCCAGCAGCTCACTATTCGGACTGGCAACTAATGAAAAACTGTTTTTT. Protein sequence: CASSSLFGLATNEKLFF.

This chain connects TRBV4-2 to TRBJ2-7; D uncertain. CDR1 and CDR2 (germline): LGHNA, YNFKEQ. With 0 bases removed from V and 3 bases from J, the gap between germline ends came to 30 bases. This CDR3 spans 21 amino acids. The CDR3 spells CASSQDELTTGVTPPDYEQYF. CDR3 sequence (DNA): TGTGCCAGCAGCCAAGATGAGTTGACGACTGGAGTAACTCCCCCCGACTACGAGCAGTACTTC.

CDR3 nucleotide sequence: TGTGCCTGGAGTGTCTCTCACGCAGTCTCCTACAATGAGCAGTTCTTC. Translating gives CAWSVSHAVSYNEQFF. The V and J genes are TRBV30 and TRBJ2-1; D is unresolved. The V gene lost 0 bases and the J gene lost 0 bases, with 12 bases spanning the gap. CDR1 and CDR2 (germline): GTSNPN, SVGIG (reference sequence). The CDR3 totals 16 residues.

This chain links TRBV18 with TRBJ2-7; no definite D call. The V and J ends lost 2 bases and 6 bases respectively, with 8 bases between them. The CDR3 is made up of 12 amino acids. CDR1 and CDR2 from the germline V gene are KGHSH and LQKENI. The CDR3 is CASSPDIVEQYF. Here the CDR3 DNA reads TGTGCCAGCTCACCAGACATCGTCGAGCAGTACTTC.

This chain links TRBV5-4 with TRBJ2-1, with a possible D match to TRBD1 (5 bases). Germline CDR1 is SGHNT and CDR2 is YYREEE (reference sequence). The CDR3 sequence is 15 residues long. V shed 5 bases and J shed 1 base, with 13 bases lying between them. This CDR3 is CASRRGADSYNEQFF. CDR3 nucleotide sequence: TGTGCCAGCAGACGTGGGGCGGATTCCTACAATGAGCAGTTCTTC.

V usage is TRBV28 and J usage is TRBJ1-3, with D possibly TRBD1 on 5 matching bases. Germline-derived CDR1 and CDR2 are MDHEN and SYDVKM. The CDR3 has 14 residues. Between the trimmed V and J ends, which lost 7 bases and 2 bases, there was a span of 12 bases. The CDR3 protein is CASTFPDTGNTIYF. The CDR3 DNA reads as TGTGCCAGCACTTTTCCGGACACTGGAAACACCATATATTTT.

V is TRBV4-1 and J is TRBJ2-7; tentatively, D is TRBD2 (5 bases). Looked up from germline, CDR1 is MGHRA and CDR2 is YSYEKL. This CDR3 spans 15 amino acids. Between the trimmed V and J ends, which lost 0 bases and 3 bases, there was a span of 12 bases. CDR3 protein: CASSQDSGSYYEQYF. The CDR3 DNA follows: TGCGCCAGCAGCCAAGATTCGGGATCGTACTACGAGCAGTACTTC.

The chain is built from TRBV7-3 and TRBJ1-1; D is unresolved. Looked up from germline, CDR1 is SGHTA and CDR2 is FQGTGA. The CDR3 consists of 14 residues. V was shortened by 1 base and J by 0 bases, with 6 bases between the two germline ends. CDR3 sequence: CASSLIRVNTEAFF. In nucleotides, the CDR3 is TGTGCCAGCAGCTTAATCCGGGTGAACACTGAAGCTTTCTTT.

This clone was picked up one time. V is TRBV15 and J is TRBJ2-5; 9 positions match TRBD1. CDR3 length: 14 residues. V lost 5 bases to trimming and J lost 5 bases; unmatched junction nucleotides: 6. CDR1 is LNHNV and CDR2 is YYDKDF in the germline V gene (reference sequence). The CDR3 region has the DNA TGTGCCACCAGCTCCCCCGGGACAGGGGAGACCCAGTACTTC. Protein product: CATSSPGTGETQYF. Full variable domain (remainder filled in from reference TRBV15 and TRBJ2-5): DAMVIQNPRYQVTQFGKPVTLSCSQTLNHNVMYWYQQKSSQAPKLLFHYYDKDFNNEADTPDNFQSRRPNTSFCFLDIRSPGLGDTAMYLCATSSPGTGETQYFGPGTRLLVL.

The CDR3 coding sequence is TGTGCCAGCAGCTTAAACCCGGACAGAGCCTATGGCTACACCTTC. This codes for CASSLNPDRAYGYTF. V gene TRBV5-6 combines with J gene TRBJ1-2; a possible D gene is TRBD1 (6 bases). Germline V gives CDR1 SGHDT, CDR2 YYEEEE. Between the trimmed V and J ends, which lost 2 bases and 4 bases, there was a span of 15 bases. This CDR3 contains 15 residues.

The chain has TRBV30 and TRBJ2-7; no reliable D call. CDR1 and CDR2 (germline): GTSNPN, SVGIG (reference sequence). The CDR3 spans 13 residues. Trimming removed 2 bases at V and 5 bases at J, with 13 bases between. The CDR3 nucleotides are TGTGCCTGGAGTCAGGTGGTAACGGACGAGCAGTACTTC. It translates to CAWSQVVTDEQYF.

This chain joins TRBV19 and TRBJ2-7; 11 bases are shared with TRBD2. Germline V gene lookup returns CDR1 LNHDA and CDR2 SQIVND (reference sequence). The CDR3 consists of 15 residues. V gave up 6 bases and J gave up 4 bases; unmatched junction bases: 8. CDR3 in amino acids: CASSWTSGQIYEQYF. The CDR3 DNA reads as TGTGCCAGTAGCTGGACTAGCGGGCAAATTTACGAGCAGTACTTC.

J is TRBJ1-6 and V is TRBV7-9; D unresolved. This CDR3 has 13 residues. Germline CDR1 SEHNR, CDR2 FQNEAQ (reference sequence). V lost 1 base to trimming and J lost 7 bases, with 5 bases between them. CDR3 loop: CASSLGRNSPLHF. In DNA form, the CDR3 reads TGTGCCAGCAGCTTAGGGAGGAATTCACCCCTCCACTTT.